Below, 25 T cell receptor beta chains from the same sample are listed, as sequenced in a study of blood T cell repertoires in COVID-19. Using immunoSEQ multiplex PCR, the repertoire was profiled, and TCRdb retains in-frame clones only, with some absent. The profile shows some 50,000 clones, approximately 85% of them singletons. The sequencing input was peripheral blood. The receptors originated from a woman aged 55-75 years with acute or convalescent COVID-19.

This clone was observed a few times. The rearrangement links TRBV18 to TRBJ1-1; possible D gene TRBD1, 6 bases. This CDR3 is 16 amino acids long. Germline values: CDR1 KGHSH, CDR2 LQKENI. The V end lost 0 bases, the J end lost 1 base, and 12 bases lay between the germline ends. Here the CDR3 DNA reads TGTGCCAGCTCACCACCGTCCGGACAGAGGAACACTGAAGCTTTCTTT. Translating it yields CASSPPSGQRNTEAFF.

The chain couples TRBV19 to TRBJ1-6; TRBD1 matches at 8 bases. The ends lost 6 bases at V and 10 bases at J; junction bases unmatched: 11. The germline V gene has CDR1 LNHDA and CDR2 SQIVND (reference sequence). This CDR3 contains 15 residues. The CDR3 region has the DNA TGTGCCAGTAGGCCACAGGGGGTGAGAGACTCACCCCTCCACTTT. It translates to CASRPQGVRDSPLHF.

The chain has TRBV27 and TRBJ1-2; 8 bases line up with TRBD1. Germline V lookup: CDR1 MNHEY, CDR2 SMNVEV (reference sequence). This CDR3 contains 14 residues. V was pared by 6 bases and J by 3 bases, with 6 bases of the junction left unmatched. This CDR3 reads CASRTVTGDYGYTF. The CDR3 coding sequence is TGTGCCAGCAGAACCGTGACAGGGGACTATGGCTACACCTTC.

The CDR3 spells CATSDPGVGYTF. CDR3 coding DNA: TGTGCCACCAGTGATCCAGGGGTCGGCTACACCTTC. The V call is TRBV24-1, the J call TRBJ1-2; a possible D gene is TRBD1 (6 bases). The germline V gene encodes CDR1 KGHDR and CDR2 SFDVKD. CDR3 length: 12 residues. The V end lost 3 bases, the J end lost 8 bases, and 9 bases lay between the germline ends.

The table lists this clone with a count of one. CDR3 sequence: CASSLDPGNSPLHF. DNA of the CDR3: TGTGCCAGCAGCTTAGACCCGGGAAATTCACCCCTCCACTTT. V is TRBV11-2 and J is TRBJ1-6; unclear D gene. V was pared by 0 bases and J by 7 bases, with 7 bases between. The V gene's germline CDR1 is SGHAT and CDR2 FQNNGV. CDR3 length: 14 residues.

CDR3 nucleotides: TGTGCCTGGAGGCCGGAGGGAAACACCATATATTTT. This sequence encodes CAWRPEGNTIYF. The V and J genes are TRBV30 and TRBJ1-3; D gene uncertain. This CDR3 has 12 amino acids. Germline V CDR1 and CDR2: GTSNPN, SVGIG (reference sequence). Trimming took 3 bases from V and 4 from J, leaving 7 bases between them.

The chain employs TRBV24-1 and TRBJ2-2, with D possibly being TRBD2 (6 bases). V was cut by 7 bases and J by 0 bases, with 11 bases left in between. Germline V gene sequence: CDR1 KGHDR, CDR2 SFDVKD. CDR3 length equals 15 residues. In nucleotides, the CDR3 is TGTGCCACCAGGGGAGGAGCTTCGAACACCGGGGAGCTGTTTTTT. It encodes CATRGGASNTGELFF.

V and J are TRBV12-3 or TRBV12-4 and TRBJ2-1; the match to TRBD2 covers 10 bases. V dropped 6 bases and J dropped 9; count of bases not matched to a gene: 5. The CDR3 length is 13 residues. The CDR3 DNA reads TGTGCCAGCAGCCGACTAGCGGGTGGTGAGCAGTTCTTC. Its translation is CASSRLAGGEQFF.

This sequence joins TRBV11-3 and TRBJ2-1; tentatively, D is TRBD1 (5 bases). This CDR3 is built from 14 residues. From germline, CDR1 is SGHNT and CDR2 YENEEA. Trimming took 0 bases from V and 9 from J, leaving 12 bases between them. The CDR3 region is CASSLDSQGVEQFF. In DNA form, the CDR3 reads TGTGCCAGCAGCTTAGATAGTCAGGGTGTTGAGCAGTTCTTC.

This clone was found once. This chain links TRBV5-5 with TRBJ1-2, with 7 bases matching TRBD1. V lost 4 bases, J lost 6 bases, and 12 bases stayed unmatched. This CDR3 comprises 15 residues. CDR1 and CDR2 (germline): SGHKS, YYEKEE (reference sequence). The CDR3 bases are TGTGCCAGCAGCCTGGTGACGACAGGGTTGGATGGCTACACCTTC. Encoded protein: CASSLVTTGLDGYTF.

The V gene is TRBV4-1, the J gene TRBJ2-3; D might be TRBD2 (6 bases). CDR3 size: 16 residues. Germline CDR1 MGHRA, CDR2 YSYEKL. V dropped 1 base and J dropped 2 bases, with 13 bases sitting between them. CDR3 nucleotide sequence: TGCGCCAGCAGCCAAGTAGGGCTAGCGCTCACAGATACGCAGTATTTT. Its protein product is CASSQVGLALTDTQYF.

The chain recombines TRBV28 with TRBJ2-5; 14 nucleotides line up with TRBD2. V trimming: 5 bases; J trimming: 4 bases; junction bases outside the gene matches: 6. The CDR3 totals 16 residues. The V gene's germline CDR1 is MDHEN and CDR2 SYDVKM. The CDR3 DNA sequence: TGTGCCAGCAGTCCTGGACTAGCGGGAGGTCGAGAGACCCAGTACTTC. This encodes CASSPGLAGGRETQYF. The full variable domain, in which reference TRBV28 and TRBJ2-5 provide the parts outside the CDR3, is DVKVTQSSRYLVKRTGEKVFLECVQDMDHENMFWYRQDPGLGLRLIYFSYDVKMKEKGDIPEGYSVSREKKERFSLILESASTNQTSMYLCASSPGLAGGRETQYFGPGTRLLVL.

This clone was seen just once. The chain recombines TRBV6-5 with TRBJ1-3; D perhaps matches TRBD1 (6 bases). Germline V gene data show CDR1 as MNHEY and CDR2 as SVGAGI. This CDR3 has 14 amino acids. V was pared by 6 bases and J by 4 bases, with 13 bases between. The CDR3 sequence: CASRGAGVGNTIYF. The CDR3 DNA sequence: TGTGCCAGCAGGGGGGCAGGGGTCGGAAACACCATATATTTT.

The DNA for the CDR3 is TGTGCCAGCAGAAGGACTTCTGGAAACACCATATATTTT. Translated, it gives CASRRTSGNTIYF. The chain recombines TRBV27 with TRBJ1-3; unclear D gene. Germline V gene sequence: CDR1 MNHEY, CDR2 SMNVEV (reference sequence). This CDR3 has 13 residues. V lost 6 bases to trimming and J lost 1 base, with 7 bases between them.

This chain joins TRBV2 and TRBJ1-6; D may be TRBD1 (6 bases). The CDR3 has 15 amino acids. Germline CDR1 SNHLY, CDR2 FYNNEI. V lost 9 bases to trimming and J lost 5 bases, with 17 bases between them. CDR3 nucleotides: TGTGCCAGGAGGGGGTCCGACGGGAATAATTCACCCCTCCACTTT. Protein product: CARRGSDGNNSPLHF.

V is TRBV19 and J is TRBJ2-7; 7 bases match TRBD2. Germline CDR1 is LNHDA and CDR2 is SQIVND (reference sequence). Trimming at V came to 5 bases and at J to 3 bases, leaving 13 bases not matched to a gene. This CDR3 is built from 16 residues. As DNA, the CDR3 is TGTGCCAGTAGTCCCTCCCCCAGCGGGATATACTACGAGCAGTACTTC. Translation: CASSPSPSGIYYEQYF.

J is TRBJ2-3 and V is TRBV5-6, with TRBD2 matching over 8 bases. Germline V gene sequence: CDR1 SGHDT, CDR2 YYEEEE. V dropped 4 bases and J dropped 5; count of bases not matched to a gene: 12. The CDR3 covers 16 residues. The CDR3 DNA sequence: TGTGCCAGCAGCCTGGCCGGGACTAGGAGGGGAGATACGCAGTATTTT. The encoded protein is CASSLAGTRRGDTQYF.

The CDR3, as DNA: TGTGCCAGCAGTTCCCGGGACAGGCAAAATTCACCCCTCCACTTT. It yields the protein CASSSRDRQNSPLHF. The rearrangement uses TRBV27 and TRBJ1-6, with TRBD1 matching 8 bases. CDR3 size: 15 residues. V shed 4 bases and J 7 bases; nucleotides not matched to a gene: 6. Germline CDR1 reads MNHEY; CDR2 reads SMNVEV (reference sequence).

J is TRBJ1-4 and V is TRBV5-5; 7 bases match TRBD1. V lost 4 bases, J lost 4 bases, and 4 bases stayed unmatched. CDR1 and CDR2 from the germline V gene are SGHKS and YYEKEE (reference sequence). This CDR3 has 14 residues. This chain's CDR3 is CASSLGTVNEKLFF. CDR3 in DNA: TGTGCCAGCAGCCTCGGGACAGTTAATGAAAAACTGTTTTTT.

The chain combines TRBV3-1 (or the pseudogene TRBV3-2) with TRBJ2-7; possibly TRBD2 for D (6 bases). V dropped 1 base and J dropped 7 bases, with 14 bases sitting between them. This CDR3 has 14 residues. The germline gives CDR1 LGHDT, CDR2 YNNKEL (reference sequence). CDR3 bases: TGTGCCAGCAGCCAAGCAGGCGGGGTAAGAGAGCAGTACTTC. Protein: CASSQAGGVREQYF.

The chain has TRBV5-1 and TRBJ2-7, with TRBD2 matching 9 bases. This CDR3 is built from 15 residues. Trimming cost V 0 bases and J 2 bases; bases outside gene matches: 3. Germline V lookup: CDR1 SGHRS, CDR2 YFSETQ. The CDR3 nucleotides read TGCGCCAGCAGCTTGGCTGGCGGGAGGGCCTACGAGCAGTACTTC. Translated: CASSLAGGRAYEQYF.

The chain is built from TRBV5-8 and TRBJ1-1; D not certain. Looked up from germline, CDR1 is SGHTS and CDR2 is YDEGEE. With 0 bases removed from V and 9 bases from J, the gap between germline ends came to 15 bases. The CDR3 extends over 14 amino acids. The CDR3 sequence: CASSLVGVGLKAFF. The DNA of the CDR3 is TGTGCCAGCAGCTTGGTGGGAGTGGGCCTTAAAGCTTTCTTT. Supplemented by reference TRBV5-8 and TRBJ1-1, the full variable domain reads EAGVTQSPTHLIKTRGQQATLRCSPISGHTSVYWYQQALGLGLQFLLWYDEGEERNRGNFPPRFSGRQFPNYSSELNVNALELEDSALYLCASSLVGVGLKAFFGQGTRLTVV.

This clone appeared a single time. The V call is TRBV5-1, the J call TRBJ2-1, with a weak D call TRBD1 (6 bases). CDR3 length: 14 residues. V was clipped by 5 bases and J by 4 bases, with 13 bases between them. Germline CDR1 SGHRS, CDR2 YFSETQ. This chain's CDR3 is CASSLEGVYNEQFF. The CDR3, as DNA: TGCGCCAGCAGTCTAGAGGGGGTTTACAATGAGCAGTTCTTC.

The chain links TRBV7-2 to TRBJ1-1, with D possibly TRBD1 on 5 matching bases. Trimming stripped 5 bases from V and 4 bases from J, with 14 bases between. The CDR3 length is 14 residues. Germline CDR1 and CDR2: SGHTA and FQGNSA. CDR3 protein: CASSPVGGATEAFF. The CDR3 nucleotides are TGTGCCAGCAGCCCAGTGGGGGGTGCCACTGAAGCTTTCTTT.

The rearrangement links TRBV24-1 to TRBJ1-1; tentative D call: TRBD1 (6 bases). The germline gives CDR1 KGHDR, CDR2 SFDVKD. V was trimmed by 4 bases and J by 3 bases, leaving 14 bases between them. CDR3 length: 15 residues. CDR3 amino acids: CATSETKQGYTEAFF. CDR3 in DNA: TGTGCCACCAGTGAAACAAAACAGGGTTACACTGAAGCTTTCTTT.